One sample yielded the 9 T cell receptor beta chains listed below, sequenced in a study of T cell responses to AZD1222 COVID-19 vaccine. TCRdb keeps only in-frame clones here, not all; method: immunoSEQ multiplex PCR. The repertoire holds approximately 140,000 clones, with 80% to 95% as singletons. The sequenced sample was peripheral blood, obtained 28 days after the second AZD1222 dose. These receptors came from an adult who received the AZD1222 COVID-19 vaccine.

The gene calls are TRBV5-4 and TRBJ2-7, with TRBD1 identical over 11 bases. The germline V gene has CDR1 SGHNT and CDR2 YYREEE (reference sequence). CDR3 length: 15 residues. The V and J ends lost 4 bases and 4 bases, in that order; junction bases with no gene match: 7. CDR3 nucleotide sequence: TGTGCCAGCAGCGTACCGGGACAGGGGGGATACGAGCAGTACTTC. Its protein is CASSVPGQGGYEQYF.

The chain has TRBV29-1 and TRBJ1-3, with 7 bases aligning to TRBD1. Trimming at V came to 3 bases and at J to 4 bases, leaving 9 bases not matched to a gene. CDR1 and CDR2 from the germline V gene are SQVTM and ANQGSEA. The CDR3 runs 15 residues. CDR3 nucleotides: TGCAGCGTTGAGGGGACAGAGATTTCGGGAAACACCATATATTTT. Its protein is CSVEGTEISGNTIYF.

The chain is built from TRBV27 and TRBJ1-6, with unresolved D. Trimming stripped 3 bases from V and 8 bases from J, with 5 bases between. CDR1 and CDR2 from the germline V gene are MNHEY and SMNVEV (reference sequence). The CDR3 runs to 12 residues. CDR3 amino acids: CASSFRDSPLHF. DNA of the CDR3: TGTGCCAGCAGTTTTAGGGATTCACCCCTCCACTTT.

V usage is TRBV24-1 and J usage is TRBJ2-2; 9 bases align to TRBD2. The trim removed 4 bases at V and 6 bases at J, leaving 8 bases unmatched. Per germline, CDR1 KGHDR and CDR2 SFDVKD. This CDR3 has 16 residues. This CDR3 reads CATSDAGTSFPGELFF. CDR3 sequence (DNA): TGTGCCACCAGTGACGCCGGGACTAGCTTCCCCGGGGAGCTGTTTTTT.

V usage is TRBV6-5 and J usage is TRBJ1-3; 11 nucleotides align to TRBD1. This CDR3 has 15 amino acids. The trim removed 6 bases at V and 3 bases at J, leaving 4 bases unmatched. Germline CDR1 MNHEY, CDR2 SVGAGI. The CDR3 loop is CASRLDRGLGNTIYF. The DNA for the CDR3 is TGTGCCAGCAGATTGGACAGGGGGCTTGGAAACACCATATATTTT.

This chain joins TRBV7-9 and TRBJ1-6; the D is unclear. CDR3 length: 11 amino acids. The V end was cut by 2 bases, the J end by 10 bases, with 3 bases between. Germline V gene data show CDR1 as SEHNR and CDR2 as FQNEAQ (reference sequence). In DNA form, the CDR3 reads TGTGCCAGCAGCTTACAGTCACCCCTCCACTTT. Amino acids: CASSLQSPLHF.

The rearrangement links TRBV7-9 to TRBJ1-1; no clear D gene. The CDR3 length is 14 residues. Trimming removed 1 base from V and 6 bases from J, with 12 bases in between. Germline V CDR1 and CDR2: SEHNR, FQNEAQ (reference sequence). CDR3 in amino acids: CASSLVQDSAEAFF. In nucleotides, the CDR3 is TGTGCCAGCAGCTTAGTTCAGGATTCGGCTGAAGCTTTCTTT.

This rearrangement joins TRBV9 to TRBJ1-2; 8 bases line up with TRBD1. The V segment lost 4 bases and the J segment 3 bases; nucleotides outside the gene matches: 5. Germline V lookup: CDR1 SGDLS, CDR2 YYNGEE. This CDR3 has 14 residues. The CDR3: CASSLTGGDYGYTF. As DNA, the CDR3 is TGTGCCAGCAGCCTCACAGGGGGGGACTATGGCTACACCTTC.

The chain carries TRBV18 and TRBJ1-6; TRBD1 matches at 7 bases. The CDR3 length is 15 residues. Germline assignment: CDR1 KGHSH and CDR2 LQKENI. The V gene end was trimmed by 2 bases and the J gene end by 10 bases; junction bases not matched to a gene: 8. The CDR3 loop reads CASSPDRTGGSPLHF. CDR3 coding DNA: TGTGCCAGCTCACCAGACCGGACAGGAGGATCACCCCTCCACTTT.